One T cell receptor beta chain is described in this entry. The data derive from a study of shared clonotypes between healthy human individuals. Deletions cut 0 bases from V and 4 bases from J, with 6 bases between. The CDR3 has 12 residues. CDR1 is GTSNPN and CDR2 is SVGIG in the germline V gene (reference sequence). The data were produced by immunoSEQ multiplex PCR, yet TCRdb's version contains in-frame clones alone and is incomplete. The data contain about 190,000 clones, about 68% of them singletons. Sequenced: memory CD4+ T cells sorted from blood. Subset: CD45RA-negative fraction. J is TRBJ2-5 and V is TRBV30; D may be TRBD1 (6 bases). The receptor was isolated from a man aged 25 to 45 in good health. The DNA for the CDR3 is TGTGCCTGGAGTGTAGGGGGAGAGACCCAGTACTTC. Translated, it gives CAWSVGGETQYF.